One TCR beta chain is described in this entry. Its antigen is as yet unknown. This sample was included in a study of blood T cells in healthy people across ages. There were healthy Caucasian individuals from Russia, aged roughly 6 to 90, serving as donors. The use of a sample-barcoded 5' primer and a J-beta primer mix characterized a second PCR of about 6 to 12 cycles. A single record per CDR3 protein comes from TCRdb applying MiXCR to the 5' RACE reads. The data hold 1.5 million or so distinct CDR3 sequences, with roughly 43% observed a single time. Study-wide findings and caveats: The lack of PBMC sorting stopped any conclusive naive versus antigen-experienced comparison.

V shed 2 bases and J shed 3 bases, with 8 bases lying between them. Germline lookup yields CDR1 MNHEY and CDR2 SVGEGT. The CDR3 totals 13 residues. This TCR came from a young woman in good health. The chain uses TRBV6-2 or TRBV6-3 and TRBJ2-7; D is undetermined. Sequencing was performed on blood. Here the CDR3 DNA reads TGTGCCAGCAGTTACCTGCCAGTCTACGAGCAGTACTTC. It is translated as CASSYLPVYEQYF.